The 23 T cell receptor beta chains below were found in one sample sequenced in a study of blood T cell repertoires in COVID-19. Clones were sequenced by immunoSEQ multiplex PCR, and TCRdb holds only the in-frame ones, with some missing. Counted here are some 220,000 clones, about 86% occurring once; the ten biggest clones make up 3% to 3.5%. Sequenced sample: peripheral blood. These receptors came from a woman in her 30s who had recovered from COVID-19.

For the CDR3, the DNA is TGTGCCAGCAGTCCACCGGGACAGGGAGAGTCCGGGGAGCTGTTTTTT. This translates into CASSPPGQGESGELFF. The chain couples TRBV28 to TRBJ2-2; 9 nucleotides align to TRBD1. V lost 5 bases and J lost 6; bases outside the gene matches: 10. This CDR3 contains 16 residues. The germline V gene encodes CDR1 MDHEN and CDR2 SYDVKM.

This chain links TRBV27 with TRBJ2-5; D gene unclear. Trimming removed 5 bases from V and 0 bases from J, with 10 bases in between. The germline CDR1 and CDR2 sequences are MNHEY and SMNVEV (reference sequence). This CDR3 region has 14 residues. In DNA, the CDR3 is TGTGCCAGCAGTCTCGCCGGGTACCAAGAGACCCAGTACTTC. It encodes CASSLAGYQETQYF.

As DNA, the CDR3 is TGTGCCAGCAGCTCGACCACCGGGACAGGGGCAAATGCACCTGGCTACACCTTC. It yields the protein CASSSTTGTGANAPGYTF. This sequence joins TRBV7-9 and TRBJ1-2; 10 bases are a match to TRBD1. CDR1 is SEHNR and CDR2 is FQNEAQ in the germline V gene (reference sequence). V lost 4 bases and J lost 7; bases outside the gene matches: 18. The CDR3 has 18 residues.

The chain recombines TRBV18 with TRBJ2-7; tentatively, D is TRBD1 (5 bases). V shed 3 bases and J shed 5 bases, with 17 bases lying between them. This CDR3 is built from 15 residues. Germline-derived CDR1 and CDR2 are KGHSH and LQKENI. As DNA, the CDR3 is TGTGCCAGCTCACCGATTGACAGCCAAATCCACGAGCAGTACTTC. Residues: CASSPIDSQIHEQYF.

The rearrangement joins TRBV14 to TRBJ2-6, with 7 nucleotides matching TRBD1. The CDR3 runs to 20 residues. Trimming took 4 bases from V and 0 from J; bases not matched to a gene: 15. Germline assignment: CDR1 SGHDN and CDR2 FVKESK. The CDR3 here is CASSPLQMTGPGSGANVLTF. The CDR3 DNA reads TGTGCCAGCAGCCCTTTGCAAATGACAGGGCCGGGCTCTGGGGCCAACGTCCTGACTTTC.

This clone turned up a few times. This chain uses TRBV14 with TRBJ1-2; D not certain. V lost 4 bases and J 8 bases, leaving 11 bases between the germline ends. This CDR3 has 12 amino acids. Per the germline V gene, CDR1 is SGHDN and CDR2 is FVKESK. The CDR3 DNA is TGTGCCAGCAGCCTCGAGGGCCTGGGCTACACCTTC. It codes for CASSLEGLGYTF.

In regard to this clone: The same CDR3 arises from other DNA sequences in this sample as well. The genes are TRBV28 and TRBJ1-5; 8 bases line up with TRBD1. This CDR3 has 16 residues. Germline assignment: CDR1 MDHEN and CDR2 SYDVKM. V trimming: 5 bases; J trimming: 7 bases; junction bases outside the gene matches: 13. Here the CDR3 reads CASSPGDNRGGQPQHF. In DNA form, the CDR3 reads TGTGCCAGCAGTCCGGGGGATAACAGGGGGGGCCAGCCCCAGCATTTT. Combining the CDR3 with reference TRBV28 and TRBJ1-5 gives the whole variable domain DVKVTQSSRYLVKRTGEKVFLECVQDMDHENMFWYRQDPGLGLRLIYFSYDVKMKEKGDIPEGYSVSREKKERFSLILESASTNQTSMYLCASSPGDNRGGQPQHFGDGTRLSIL.

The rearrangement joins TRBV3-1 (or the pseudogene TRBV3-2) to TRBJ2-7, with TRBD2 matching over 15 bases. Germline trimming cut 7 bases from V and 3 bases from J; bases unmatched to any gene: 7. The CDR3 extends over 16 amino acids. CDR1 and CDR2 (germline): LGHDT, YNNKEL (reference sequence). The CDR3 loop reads CASNYGTSGRYYEQYF. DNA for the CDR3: TGTGCCAGCAACTACGGGACTAGCGGGAGGTACTACGAGCAGTACTTC.

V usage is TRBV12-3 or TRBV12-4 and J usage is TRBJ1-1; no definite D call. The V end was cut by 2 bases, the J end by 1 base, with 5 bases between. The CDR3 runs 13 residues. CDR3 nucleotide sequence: TGTGCCAGCAGTTTAACTTGGAACACTGAAGCTTTCTTT. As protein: CASSLTWNTEAFF.

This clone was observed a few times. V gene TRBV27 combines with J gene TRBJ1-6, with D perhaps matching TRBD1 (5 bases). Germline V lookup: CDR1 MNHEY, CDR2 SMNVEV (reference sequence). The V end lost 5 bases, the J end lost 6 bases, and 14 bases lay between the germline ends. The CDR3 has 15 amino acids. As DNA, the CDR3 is TGTGCCAGCAGTGCCGGGGGGGGAGGTAATTCACCCCTCCACTTT. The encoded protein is CASSAGGGGNSPLHF.

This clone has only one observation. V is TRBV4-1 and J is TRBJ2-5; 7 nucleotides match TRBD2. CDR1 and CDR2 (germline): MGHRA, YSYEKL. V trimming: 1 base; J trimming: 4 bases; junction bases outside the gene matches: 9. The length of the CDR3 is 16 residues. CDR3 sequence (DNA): TGCGCCAGCAGCCAAGCCATCGGACTAGGGCGAGAGACCCAGTACTTC. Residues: CASSQAIGLGRETQYF.

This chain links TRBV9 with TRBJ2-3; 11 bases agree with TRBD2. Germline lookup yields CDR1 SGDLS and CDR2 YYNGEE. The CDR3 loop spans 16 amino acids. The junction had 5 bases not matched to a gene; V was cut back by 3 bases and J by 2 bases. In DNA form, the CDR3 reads TGTGCCAGCAGCGGGGGACTAGCGGCCCTCACAGATACGCAGTATTTT. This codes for CASSGGLAALTDTQYF.

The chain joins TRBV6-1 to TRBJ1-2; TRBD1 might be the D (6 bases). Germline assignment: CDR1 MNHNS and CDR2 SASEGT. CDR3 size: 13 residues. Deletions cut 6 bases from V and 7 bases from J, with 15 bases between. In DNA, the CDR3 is TGTGCCAGCAGCGCCGGGGGGGCGGGTGGCTACACCTTC. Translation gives CASSAGGAGGYTF.

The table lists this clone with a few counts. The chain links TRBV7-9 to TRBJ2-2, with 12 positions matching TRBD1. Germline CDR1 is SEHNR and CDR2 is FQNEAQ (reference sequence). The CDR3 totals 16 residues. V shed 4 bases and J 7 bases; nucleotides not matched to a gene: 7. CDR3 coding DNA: TGTGCCAGCAGCTCCCGGGACAGGGGGCCCGACGGGGAGCTGTTTTTT. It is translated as CASSSRDRGPDGELFF.

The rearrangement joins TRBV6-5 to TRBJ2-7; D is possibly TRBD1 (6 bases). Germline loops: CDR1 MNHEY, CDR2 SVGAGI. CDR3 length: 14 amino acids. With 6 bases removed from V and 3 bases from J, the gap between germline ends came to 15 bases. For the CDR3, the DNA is TGTGCCAGCAGCCAGACGACAGGTCGCTACGAGCAGTACTTC. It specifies CASSQTTGRYEQYF.

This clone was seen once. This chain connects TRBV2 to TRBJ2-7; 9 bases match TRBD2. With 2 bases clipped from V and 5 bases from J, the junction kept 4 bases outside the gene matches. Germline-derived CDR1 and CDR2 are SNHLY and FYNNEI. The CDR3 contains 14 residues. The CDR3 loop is CASSERLAVDEQYF. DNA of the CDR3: TGTGCCAGCAGTGAACGACTAGCGGTTGACGAGCAGTACTTC.

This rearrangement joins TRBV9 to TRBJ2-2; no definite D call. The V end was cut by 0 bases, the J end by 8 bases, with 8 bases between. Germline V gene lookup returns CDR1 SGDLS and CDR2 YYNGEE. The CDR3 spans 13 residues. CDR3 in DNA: TGTGCCAGCAGCGTAGCTAGTAGTGGGGAGCTGTTTTTT. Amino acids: CASSVASSGELFF.

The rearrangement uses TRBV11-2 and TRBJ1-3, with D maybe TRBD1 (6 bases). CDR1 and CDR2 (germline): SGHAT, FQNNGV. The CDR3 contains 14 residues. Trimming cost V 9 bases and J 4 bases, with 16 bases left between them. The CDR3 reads CASQTGTWGNTIYF. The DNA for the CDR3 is TGTGCCAGTCAAACCGGGACATGGGGAAACACCATATATTTT.

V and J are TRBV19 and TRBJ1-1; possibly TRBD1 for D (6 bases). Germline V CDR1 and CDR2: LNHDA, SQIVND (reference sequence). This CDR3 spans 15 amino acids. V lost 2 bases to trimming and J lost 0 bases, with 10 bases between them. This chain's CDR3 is CASSIKAGVNTEAFF. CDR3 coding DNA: TGTGCCAGTAGTATAAAGGCAGGGGTGAACACTGAAGCTTTCTTT.

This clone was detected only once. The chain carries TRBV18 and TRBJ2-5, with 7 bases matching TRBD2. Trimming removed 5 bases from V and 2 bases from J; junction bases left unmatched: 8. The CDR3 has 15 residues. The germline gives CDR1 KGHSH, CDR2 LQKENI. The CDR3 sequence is CASSSAGPLQETQYF. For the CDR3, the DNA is TGTGCCAGCTCATCAGCGGGGCCGCTTCAAGAGACCCAGTACTTC.

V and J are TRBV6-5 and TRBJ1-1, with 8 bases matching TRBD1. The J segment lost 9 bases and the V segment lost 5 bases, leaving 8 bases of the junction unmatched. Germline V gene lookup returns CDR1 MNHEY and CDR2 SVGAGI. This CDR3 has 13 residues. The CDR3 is CASSLLDRAKAFF. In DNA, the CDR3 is TGTGCCAGCAGTCTACTGGACAGGGCGAAAGCTTTCTTT.

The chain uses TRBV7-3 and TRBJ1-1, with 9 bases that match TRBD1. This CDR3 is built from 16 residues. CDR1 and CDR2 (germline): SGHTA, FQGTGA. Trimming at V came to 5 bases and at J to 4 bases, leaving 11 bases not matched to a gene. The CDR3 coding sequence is TGTGCCAGCAGCAGGAGAGGGGGACAGGGTGGCACTGAAGCTTTCTTT. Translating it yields CASSRRGGQGGTEAFF.

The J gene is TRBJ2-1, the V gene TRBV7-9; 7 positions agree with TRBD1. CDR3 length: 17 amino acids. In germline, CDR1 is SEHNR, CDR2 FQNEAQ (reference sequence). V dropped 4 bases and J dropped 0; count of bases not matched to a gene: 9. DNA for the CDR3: TGTGCCAGCAGCTCGCGGGTGGACAGGAGCTCCTACAATGAGCAGTTCTTC. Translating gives CASSSRVDRSSYNEQFF.